The 10 T cell receptor beta chains in this list originate from one sample, sequenced in a study of beta chain features in type 1 diabetes. Reverse transcription of all isolated RNA meant that expressed TCRB transcripts were sequenced. Clones were sequenced by immunoSEQ multiplex PCR, and TCRdb holds only the in-frame ones, with some missing. This table holds just over 600,000 clones, 15% to 17% found once. The specimen sequenced was naive CD4+ T cells from blood. These receptors were obtained from a man aged 18 to 29 in good health.

This clone has just a few counts. CDR3 nucleotide sequence: TGCAGCGTTGAGGGACAGGGGGCGCAGTACTTC. This encodes CSVEGQGAQYF. V gene TRBV29-1 combines with J gene TRBJ2-5; TRBD1 agrees at 12 bases. V gave up 3 bases and J gave up 11 bases; unmatched junction bases: 1. CDR3 size: 11 residues. Germline V gives CDR1 SQVTM, CDR2 ANQGSEA.

The V gene is TRBV7-6, the J gene TRBJ1-1, with D uncertain. V was shortened by 1 base and J by 1 base, with 7 bases between the two germline ends. Germline CDR1 and CDR2: SGHVS and FNYEAQ. CDR3 size: 14 residues. This CDR3 is CASSLGEGNTEAFF. The CDR3 bases are TGTGCCAGCAGCTTAGGTGAGGGGAACACTGAAGCTTTCTTT.

V and J are TRBV5-1 and TRBJ2-2; D call uncertain. The germline V and J ends were trimmed by 1 base and 0 bases, with 7 bases remaining between them. Germline V lookup: CDR1 SGHRS, CDR2 YFSETQ. CDR3 length: 15 residues. CDR3 coding DNA: TGCGCCAGCAGCTTGTTGGGGACGAACACCGGGGAGCTGTTTTTT. It translates to CASSLLGTNTGELFF.

The rearrangement joins TRBV10-3 to TRBJ1-1, with 7 bases aligning to TRBD1. The CDR3 runs to 16 residues. Germline CDR1 and CDR2: ENHRY and SYGVKD. J lost 5 bases, V lost 6 bases, and 15 bases had no gene match. CDR3 sequence: CAIRDGRGSFGTEAFF. CDR3 DNA: TGTGCCATCAGGGATGGCAGGGGGAGTTTTGGTACTGAAGCTTTCTTT.

This clone was seen more than once but under ten times. This chain uses TRBV2 with TRBJ2-5; D may be TRBD2 (6 bases). Germline CDR1 is SNHLY and CDR2 is FYNNEI. V lost 6 bases and J 4 bases, leaving 15 bases between the germline ends. There are 14 residues in the CDR3. CDR3 residues: CASSGGTYSETQYF. The CDR3 bases are TGTGCCAGCAGCGGCGGGACCTACTCAGAGACCCAGTACTTC.

This clone was seen more than once but under ten times. J is TRBJ2-1 and V is TRBV7-2; 8 bases agree with TRBD2. V gave up 4 bases and J gave up 2 bases; unmatched junction bases: 4. From germline, CDR1 is SGHTA and CDR2 FQGNSA. The CDR3 sequence is 15 residues long. The CDR3 is CASSSTAGAYNEQFF. The CDR3 bases are TGTGCCAGCAGCTCCACAGCGGGGGCCTACAATGAGCAGTTCTTC.

Only a few counts were recorded for this clone. This chain connects TRBV9 to TRBJ2-1; no reliable D call. This CDR3 is 14 amino acids long. Trimming removed 3 bases from V and 0 bases from J, with 7 bases in between. Germline loops: CDR1 SGDLS, CDR2 YYNGEE. CDR3 sequence reads: CASSGAHSYNEQFF. In DNA form, the CDR3 reads TGTGCCAGCAGCGGGGCTCACTCCTACAATGAGCAGTTCTTC.

The V and J genes are TRBV4-2 and TRBJ2-3, with D perhaps TRBD2 (6 bases). The CDR3 is 17 residues long. Trimming stripped 6 bases from V and 3 bases from J, with 22 bases between. Germline loops: CDR1 LGHNA, CDR2 YNFKEQ. The CDR3 protein is CASSLTNQGLKTDTQYF. The DNA for the CDR3 is TGTGCCAGCAGTCTCACTAATCAGGGACTTAAAACAGATACGCAGTATTTT.

On this clone: This specimen includes other DNA sequences encoding the same CDR3. The rearrangement joins TRBV6-5 to TRBJ2-7; D unresolved. V dropped 4 bases and J dropped 0 bases, with 4 bases sitting between them. From germline, CDR1 is MNHEY and CDR2 SVGAGI. This CDR3 is 12 amino acids long. CDR3 protein: CASSLSSYEQYF. For the CDR3, the DNA is TGTGCCAGCAGTTTGAGCTCCTACGAGCAGTACTTC.

The rearrangement joins TRBV7-9 to TRBJ2-2, with 8 bases identical to TRBD1. The J segment lost 5 bases and the V segment lost 5 bases, leaving 13 bases of the junction unmatched. The CDR3 length is 17 residues. Germline CDR1 and CDR2: SEHNR and FQNEAQ (reference sequence). The CDR3 DNA follows: TGTGCCAGCAGCACCGGGACAGGTCGAAAGGAGACCGGGGAGCTGTTTTTT. Translating gives CASSTGTGRKETGELFF. Full variable domain (outside the CDR3, taken from reference TRBV7-9 and TRBJ2-2): DTGVSQNPRHKITKRGQNVTFRCDPISEHNRLYWYRQTLGQGPEFLTYFQNEAQLEKSRLLSDRFSAERPKGSFSTLEIQRTEQGDSAMYLCASSTGTGRKETGELFFGEGSRLTVL.